This TCR beta chain was retrieved from a study of cytomegalovirus exposure and HLA in healthy donors. Study-wide results and limits: A later analysis linked a missense variant in DCLRE1C to the trimming of TCR beta V and J genes. Cytomegalovirus status, reportedly, was diagnosed with high specificity and sensitivity by the classifier.

Unmatched junction bases numbered 6, after V lost 1 base and J lost 4 bases. The germline CDR1 and CDR2 sequences are MNHEY and SVGAGI. This CDR3 comprises 16 residues. This clone was seen only a few times. Its specificity is not known. In the PCR, 60 Vbeta and 13 Jbeta primers were used. Repertoires were generated with immunoSEQ multiplex PCR, while TCRdb's copy carries only in-frame clones and drops some. The table records about 210,000 clones, around 90% of them present only once. The sequence was obtained from a boy aged 2-9 years in good health and CMV-seronegative. The specimen sequenced was PBMCs. J is TRBJ2-5 and V is TRBV6-5; 10 nucleotides align to TRBD1. The CDR3: CASSYWGQGQGETQYF. CDR3 in DNA: TGTGCCAGCAGTTACTGGGGACAGGGGCAGGGAGAGACCCAGTACTTC.